This T cell receptor beta chain was retrieved from a study of T cell repertoires in cytomegalovirus infection. Looking at the study overall: Through public TCR beta signatures, both CMV infection and matching HLA type were indicated. Findings and limits, study-wide: The cumulative frequency of public TCR beta families identified carriers of CMV plus the relevant HLA. Clonotype analysis showed dominance of the ex vivo response by HLA-C-restricted CMV-specific TCR beta clonotypes.

TCRdb analysed the reads with MiXCR anew, one entry per CDR3 protein. The table has roughly 310,000 distinct CDR3 sequences, about 17% seen once. The CDR3 is 11 amino acids. V was shortened by 3 bases and J by 11 bases, with 14 bases between the two germline ends. The V gene's germline CDR1 is DFQATT and CDR2 SNEGSKA (reference sequence). Comment on this clonotype: As yet, its antigen is unknown.

The clonotype was recovered from a human donor in good health (CMV status not recorded). Some clones in this sample may be carry-over from other donors' samples. The V gene is TRBV20-1, the J gene TRBJ2-7, with no clear D. What was sequenced was PBMCs. The CDR3 loop reads CSASILRQEYF. CDR3 in DNA: TGCAGTGCTAGTATATTGCGGCAGGAGTACTTC.